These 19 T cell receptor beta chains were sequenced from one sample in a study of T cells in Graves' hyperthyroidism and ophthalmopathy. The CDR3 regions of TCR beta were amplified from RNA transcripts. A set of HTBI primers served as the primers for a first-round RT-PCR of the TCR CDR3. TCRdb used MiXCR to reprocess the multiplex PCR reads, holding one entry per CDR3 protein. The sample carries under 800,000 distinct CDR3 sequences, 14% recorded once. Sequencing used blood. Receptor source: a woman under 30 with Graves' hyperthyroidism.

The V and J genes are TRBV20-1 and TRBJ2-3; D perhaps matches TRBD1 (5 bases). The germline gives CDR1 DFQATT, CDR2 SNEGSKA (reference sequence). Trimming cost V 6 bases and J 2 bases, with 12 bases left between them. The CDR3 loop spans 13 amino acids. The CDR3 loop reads CSARKGITDTQYF. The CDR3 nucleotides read TGCAGTGCCCGCAAGGGGATCACAGATACGCAGTATTTT.

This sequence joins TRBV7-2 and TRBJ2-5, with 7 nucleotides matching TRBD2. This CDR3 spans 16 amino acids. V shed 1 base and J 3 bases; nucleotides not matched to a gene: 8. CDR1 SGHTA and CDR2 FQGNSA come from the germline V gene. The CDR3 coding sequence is TGTGCCAGCAGCTTAGGTTGGGGGAGGGCCAAAGAGACCCAGTACTTC. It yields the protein CASSLGWGRAKETQYF.

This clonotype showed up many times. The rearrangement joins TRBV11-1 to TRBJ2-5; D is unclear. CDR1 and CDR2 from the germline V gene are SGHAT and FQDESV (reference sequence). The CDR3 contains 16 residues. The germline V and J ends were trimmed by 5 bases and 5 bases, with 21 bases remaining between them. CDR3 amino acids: CASSTSPKGSRETQYF. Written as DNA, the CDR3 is TGTGCCAGCAGCACCAGCCCGAAGGGTTCAAGGGAGACCCAGTACTTC.

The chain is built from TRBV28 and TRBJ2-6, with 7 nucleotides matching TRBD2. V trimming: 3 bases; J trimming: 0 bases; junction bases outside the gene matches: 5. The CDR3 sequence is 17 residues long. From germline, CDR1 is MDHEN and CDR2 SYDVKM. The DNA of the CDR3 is TGTGCCAGCAGTTTTCTTGGCGGGGGCTCTGGGGCCAACGTCCTGACTTTC. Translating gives CASSFLGGGSGANVLTF.

The CDR3 DNA is TGTGCCAGCAGCTTCGCTAGTGGGGTCACAGATACGCAGTATTTT. Residues: CASSFASGVTDTQYF. This chain connects TRBV11-2 to TRBJ2-3; no reliable D call. Germline CDR1 reads SGHAT; CDR2 reads FQNNGV. V gave up 3 bases and J gave up 2 bases, with 12 bases separating them. The CDR3 is 15 amino acids.

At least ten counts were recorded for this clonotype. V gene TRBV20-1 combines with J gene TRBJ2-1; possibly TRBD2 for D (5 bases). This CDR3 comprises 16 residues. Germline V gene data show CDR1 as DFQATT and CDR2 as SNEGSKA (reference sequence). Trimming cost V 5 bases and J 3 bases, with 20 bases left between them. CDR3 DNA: TGCAGTGCTGGACCAAGCCCACTAGGAATCTACAATGAGCAGTTCTTC. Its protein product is CSAGPSPLGIYNEQFF.

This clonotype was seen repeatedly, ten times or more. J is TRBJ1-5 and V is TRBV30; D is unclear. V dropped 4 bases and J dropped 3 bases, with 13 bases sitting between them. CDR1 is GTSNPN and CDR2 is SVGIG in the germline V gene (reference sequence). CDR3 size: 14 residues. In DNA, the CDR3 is TGTGCCTGGAACGATTTCGACACCAATCAGCCCCAGCATTTT. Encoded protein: CAWNDFDTNQPQHF.

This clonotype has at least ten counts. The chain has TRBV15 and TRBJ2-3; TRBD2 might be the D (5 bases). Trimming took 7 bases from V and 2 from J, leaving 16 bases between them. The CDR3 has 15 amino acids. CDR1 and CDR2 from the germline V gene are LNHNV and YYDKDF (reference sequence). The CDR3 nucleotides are TGTGCCACCAACTCCGAGGGCTCTCACACAGATACGCAGTATTTT. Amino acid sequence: CATNSEGSHTDTQYF.

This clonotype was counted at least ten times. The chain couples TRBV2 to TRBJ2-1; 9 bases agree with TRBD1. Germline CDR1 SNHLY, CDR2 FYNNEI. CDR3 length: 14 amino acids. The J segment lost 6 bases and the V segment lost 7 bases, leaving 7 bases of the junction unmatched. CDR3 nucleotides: TGTGCCAGCACCCAGGGACAGGGAGGCAATGAGCAGTTCTTC. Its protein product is CASTQGQGGNEQFF.

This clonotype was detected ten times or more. The CDR3: CAWSVGGGIDEQYF. DNA for the CDR3: TGTGCCTGGAGTGTAGGCGGGGGCATCGACGAGCAGTACTTC. The rearrangement joins TRBV30 to TRBJ2-7; D is perhaps TRBD2 (7 bases). With 0 bases removed from V and 5 bases from J, the gap between germline ends came to 14 bases. The germline CDR1 and CDR2 sequences are GTSNPN and SVGIG (reference sequence). The CDR3 totals 14 residues.

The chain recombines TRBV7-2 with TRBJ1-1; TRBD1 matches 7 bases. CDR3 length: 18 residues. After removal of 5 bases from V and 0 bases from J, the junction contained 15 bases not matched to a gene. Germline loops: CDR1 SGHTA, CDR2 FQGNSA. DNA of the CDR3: TGTGCCAGCAGCATGCCTTTGAGGGGGCCAATGATGAACACTGAAGCTTTCTTT. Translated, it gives CASSMPLRGPMMNTEAFF.

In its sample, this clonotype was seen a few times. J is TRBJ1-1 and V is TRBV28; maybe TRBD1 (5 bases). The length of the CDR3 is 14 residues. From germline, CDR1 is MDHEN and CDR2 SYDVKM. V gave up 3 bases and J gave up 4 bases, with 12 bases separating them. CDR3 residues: CASSFVQRGTEAFF. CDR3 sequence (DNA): TGTGCCAGCAGTTTTGTACAGAGGGGCACTGAAGCTTTCTTT. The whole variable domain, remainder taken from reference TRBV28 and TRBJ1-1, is DVKVTQSSRYLVKRTGEKVFLECVQDMDHENMFWYRQDPGLGLRLIYFSYDVKMKEKGDIPEGYSVSREKKERFSLILESASTNQTSMYLCASSFVQRGTEAFFGQGTRLTVV.

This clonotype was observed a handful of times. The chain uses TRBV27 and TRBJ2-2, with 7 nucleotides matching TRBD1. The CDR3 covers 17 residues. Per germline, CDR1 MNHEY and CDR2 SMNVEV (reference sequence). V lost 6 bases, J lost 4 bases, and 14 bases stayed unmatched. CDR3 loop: CASRGVPQGSSTGELFF. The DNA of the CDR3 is TGTGCCAGCAGGGGGGTTCCACAGGGGTCAAGCACCGGGGAGCTGTTTTTT.

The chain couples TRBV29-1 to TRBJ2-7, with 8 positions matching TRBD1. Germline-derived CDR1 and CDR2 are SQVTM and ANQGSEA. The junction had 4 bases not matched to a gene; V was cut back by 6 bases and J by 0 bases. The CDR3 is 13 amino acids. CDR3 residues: CSVRTGSSYEQYF. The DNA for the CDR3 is TGCAGCGTAAGGACAGGGAGCTCCTACGAGCAGTACTTC.

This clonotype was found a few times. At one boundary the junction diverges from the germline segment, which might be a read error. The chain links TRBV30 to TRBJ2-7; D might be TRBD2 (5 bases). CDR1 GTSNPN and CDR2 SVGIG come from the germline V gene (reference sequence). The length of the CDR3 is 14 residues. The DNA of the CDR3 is TGTGCCTGGAGTCGTTCGGGGTTAACCTACGAGCAGTGCTTC. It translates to CAWSRSGLTYEQCF.

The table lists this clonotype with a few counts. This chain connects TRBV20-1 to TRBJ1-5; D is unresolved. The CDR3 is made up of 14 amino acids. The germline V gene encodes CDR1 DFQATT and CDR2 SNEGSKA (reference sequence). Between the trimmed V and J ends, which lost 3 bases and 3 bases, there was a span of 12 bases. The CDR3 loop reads CSASASEPNQPQHF. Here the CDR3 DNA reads TGCAGTGCTAGTGCGTCCGAGCCCAATCAGCCCCAGCATTTT.

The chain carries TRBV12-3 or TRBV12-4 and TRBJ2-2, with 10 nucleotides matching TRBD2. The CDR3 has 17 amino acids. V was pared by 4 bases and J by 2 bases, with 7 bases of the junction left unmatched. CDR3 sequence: CASSSPGTSVNTGELFF. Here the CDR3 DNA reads TGTGCCAGCAGTTCCCCCGGGACTAGCGTTAACACCGGGGAGCTGTTTTTT.

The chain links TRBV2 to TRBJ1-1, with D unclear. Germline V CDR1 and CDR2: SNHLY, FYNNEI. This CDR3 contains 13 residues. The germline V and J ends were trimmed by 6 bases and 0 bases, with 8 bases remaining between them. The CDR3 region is CASREIMNTEAFF. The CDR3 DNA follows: TGTGCCAGCAGAGAAATTATGAACACTGAAGCTTTCTTT.

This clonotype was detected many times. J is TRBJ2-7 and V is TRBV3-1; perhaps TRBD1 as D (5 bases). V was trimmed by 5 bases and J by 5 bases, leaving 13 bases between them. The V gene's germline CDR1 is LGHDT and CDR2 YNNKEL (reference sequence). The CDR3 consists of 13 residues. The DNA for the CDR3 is TGTGCCAGCAGCTCTAGGGGTGGAAACGAGCAGTACTTC. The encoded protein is CASSSRGGNEQYF.